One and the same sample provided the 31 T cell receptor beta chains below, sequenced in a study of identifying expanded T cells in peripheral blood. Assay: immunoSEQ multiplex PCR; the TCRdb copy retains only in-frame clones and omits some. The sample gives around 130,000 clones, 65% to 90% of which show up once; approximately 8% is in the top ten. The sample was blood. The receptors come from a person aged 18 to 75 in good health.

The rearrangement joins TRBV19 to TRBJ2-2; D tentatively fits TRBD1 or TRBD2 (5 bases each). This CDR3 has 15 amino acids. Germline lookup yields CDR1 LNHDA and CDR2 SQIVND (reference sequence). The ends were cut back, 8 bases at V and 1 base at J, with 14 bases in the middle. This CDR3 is CASDPRGGNTGELFF. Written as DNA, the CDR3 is TGTGCCAGTGACCCGAGGGGCGGGAACACCGGGGAGCTGTTTTTT.

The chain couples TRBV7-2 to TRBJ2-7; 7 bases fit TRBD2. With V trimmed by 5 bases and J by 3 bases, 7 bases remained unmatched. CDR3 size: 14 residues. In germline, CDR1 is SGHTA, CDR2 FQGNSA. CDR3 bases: TGTGCCAGCAGCCGGGAGGCCCTGGTCTACGAGCAGTACTTC. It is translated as CASSREALVYEQYF.

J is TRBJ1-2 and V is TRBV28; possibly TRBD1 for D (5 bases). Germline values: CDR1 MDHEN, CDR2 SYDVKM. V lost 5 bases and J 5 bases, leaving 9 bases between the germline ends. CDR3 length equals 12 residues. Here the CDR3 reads CASSADSYGYTF. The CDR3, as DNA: TGTGCCAGCAGTGCCGACAGTTATGGCTACACCTTC.

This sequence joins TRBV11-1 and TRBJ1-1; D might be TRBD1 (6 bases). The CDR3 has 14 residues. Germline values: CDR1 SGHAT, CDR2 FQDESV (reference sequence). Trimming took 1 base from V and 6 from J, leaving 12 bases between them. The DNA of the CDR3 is TGTGCCAGCAGCTTAGGGGCCAGGGGTTCTGAAGCTTTCTTT. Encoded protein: CASSLGARGSEAFF.

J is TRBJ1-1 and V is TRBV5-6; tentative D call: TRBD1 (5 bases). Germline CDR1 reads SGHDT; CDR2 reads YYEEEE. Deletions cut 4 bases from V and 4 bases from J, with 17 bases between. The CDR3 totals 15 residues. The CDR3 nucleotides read TGTGCCAGCAGCGCCACCGGGGGACCGGGCACTGAAGCTTTCTTT. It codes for CASSATGGPGTEAFF.

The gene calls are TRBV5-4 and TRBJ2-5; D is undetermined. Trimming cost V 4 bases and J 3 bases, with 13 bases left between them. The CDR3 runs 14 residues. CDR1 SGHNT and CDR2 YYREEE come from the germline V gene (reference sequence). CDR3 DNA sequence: TGTGCCAGCAGCCCTGGAAGGCGAGAAGAGACCCAGTACTTC. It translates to CASSPGRREETQYF.

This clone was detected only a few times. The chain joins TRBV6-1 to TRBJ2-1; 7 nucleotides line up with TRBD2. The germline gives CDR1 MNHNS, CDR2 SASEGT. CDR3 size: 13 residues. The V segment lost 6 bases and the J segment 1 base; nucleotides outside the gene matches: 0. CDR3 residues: CASRRESYNEQFF. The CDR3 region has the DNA TGTGCCAGCAGGCGGGAGTCCTACAATGAGCAGTTCTTC.

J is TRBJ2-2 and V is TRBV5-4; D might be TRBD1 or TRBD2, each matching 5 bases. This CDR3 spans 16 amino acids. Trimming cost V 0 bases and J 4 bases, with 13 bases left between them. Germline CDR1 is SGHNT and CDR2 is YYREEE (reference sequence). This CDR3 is CASSLGVSRGTGELFF. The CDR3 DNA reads TGTGCCAGCAGCTTGGGCGTTTCGAGGGGCACCGGGGAGCTGTTTTTT.

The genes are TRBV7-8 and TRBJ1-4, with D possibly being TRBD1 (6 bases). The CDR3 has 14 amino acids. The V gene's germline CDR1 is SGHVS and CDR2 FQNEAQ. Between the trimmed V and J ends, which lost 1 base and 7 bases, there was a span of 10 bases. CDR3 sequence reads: CASSLGLQGEKLFF. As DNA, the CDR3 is TGTGCCAGCAGCTTAGGGTTACAGGGTGAAAAACTGTTTTTT.

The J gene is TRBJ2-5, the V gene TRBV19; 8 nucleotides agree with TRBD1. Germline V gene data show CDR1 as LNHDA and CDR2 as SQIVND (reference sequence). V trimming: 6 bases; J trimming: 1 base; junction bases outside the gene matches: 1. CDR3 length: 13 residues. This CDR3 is CASRTGVQETQYF. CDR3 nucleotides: TGTGCCAGTAGGACAGGGGTCCAAGAGACCCAGTACTTC.

DNA for the CDR3: TGTGCCAGCTCACCAGACAGACAGGGGATAGGTGAGCAGTTCTTC. This sequence encodes CASSPDRQGIGEQFF. The chain links TRBV18 to TRBJ2-1; 8 positions match TRBD1. The germline V gene encodes CDR1 KGHSH and CDR2 LQKENI. Trimming cost V 2 bases and J 9 bases; bases outside gene matches: 9. The CDR3 loop spans 15 amino acids.

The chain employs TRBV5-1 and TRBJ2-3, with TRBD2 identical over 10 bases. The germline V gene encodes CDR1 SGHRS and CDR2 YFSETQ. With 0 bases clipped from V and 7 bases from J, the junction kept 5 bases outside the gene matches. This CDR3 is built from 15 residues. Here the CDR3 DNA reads TGCGCCAGCAGCTTGGAGTTACTAGCGGGGAATACGCAGTATTTT. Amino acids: CASSLELLAGNTQYF.

The CDR3 reads CASSQTARGQPQHF. Written as DNA, the CDR3 is TGTGCCAGCAGCCAAACAGCTCGGGGACAGCCCCAGCATTTT. The chain joins TRBV4-2 to TRBJ1-5; D ambiguous. Trimming cost V 2 bases and J 7 bases, with 12 bases left between them. The germline CDR1 and CDR2 sequences are LGHNA and YNFKEQ. The CDR3 sequence is 14 residues long.

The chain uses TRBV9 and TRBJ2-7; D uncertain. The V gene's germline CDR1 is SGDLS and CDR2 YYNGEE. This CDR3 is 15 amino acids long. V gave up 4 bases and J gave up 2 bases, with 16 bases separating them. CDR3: CASSPDGRSAYEQYF. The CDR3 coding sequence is TGTGCCAGCAGCCCCGACGGACGATCGGCCTACGAGCAGTACTTC.

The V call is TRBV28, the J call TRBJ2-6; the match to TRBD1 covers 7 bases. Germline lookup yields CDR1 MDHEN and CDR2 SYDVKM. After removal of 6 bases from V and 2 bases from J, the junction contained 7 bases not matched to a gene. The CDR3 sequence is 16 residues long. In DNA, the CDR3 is TGTGCCAGCAGGCCCGTACAGGGGACTGGGGCCAACGTCCTGACTTTC. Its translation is CASRPVQGTGANVLTF.

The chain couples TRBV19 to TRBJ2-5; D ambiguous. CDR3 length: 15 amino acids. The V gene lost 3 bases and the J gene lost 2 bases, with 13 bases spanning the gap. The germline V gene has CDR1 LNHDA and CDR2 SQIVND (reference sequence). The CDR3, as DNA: TGTGCCAGTAGTATCAACTACGGCAGGCAAGAGACCCAGTACTTC. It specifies CASSINYGRQETQYF.

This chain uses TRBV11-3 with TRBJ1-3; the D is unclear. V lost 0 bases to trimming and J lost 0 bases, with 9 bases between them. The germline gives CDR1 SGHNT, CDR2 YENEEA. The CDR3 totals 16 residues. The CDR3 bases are TGTGCCAGCAGCTTAGACAGCCGATACTCTGGAAACACCATATATTTT. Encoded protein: CASSLDSRYSGNTIYF.

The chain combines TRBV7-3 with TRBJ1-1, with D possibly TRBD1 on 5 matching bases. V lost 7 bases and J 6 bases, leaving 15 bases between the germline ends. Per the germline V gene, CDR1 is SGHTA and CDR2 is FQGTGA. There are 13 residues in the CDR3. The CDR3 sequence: CASTEGGGAEAFF. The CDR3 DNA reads TGTGCCAGCACCGAAGGCGGGGGAGCTGAAGCTTTCTTT.

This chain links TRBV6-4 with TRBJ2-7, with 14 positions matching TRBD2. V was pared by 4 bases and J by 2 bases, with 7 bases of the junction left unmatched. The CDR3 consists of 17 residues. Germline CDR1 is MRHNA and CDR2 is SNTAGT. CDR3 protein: CASSATSGGAIPYEQYF. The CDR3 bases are TGTGCCAGCAGTGCGACTAGCGGGGGGGCAATCCCCTACGAGCAGTACTTC.

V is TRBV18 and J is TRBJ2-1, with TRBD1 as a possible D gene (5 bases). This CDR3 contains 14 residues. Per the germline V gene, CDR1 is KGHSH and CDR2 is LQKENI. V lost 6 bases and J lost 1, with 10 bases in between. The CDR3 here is CASSLPGSYNEQFF. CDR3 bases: TGTGCCAGCTCCCTACCAGGGTCCTACAATGAGCAGTTCTTC.

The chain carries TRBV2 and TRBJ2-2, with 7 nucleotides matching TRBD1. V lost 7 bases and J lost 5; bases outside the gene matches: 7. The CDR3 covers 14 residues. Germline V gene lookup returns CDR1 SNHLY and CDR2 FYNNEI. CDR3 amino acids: CASKDREMTGELFF. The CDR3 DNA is TGTGCCAGCAAAGACAGGGAAATGACCGGGGAGCTGTTTTTT.

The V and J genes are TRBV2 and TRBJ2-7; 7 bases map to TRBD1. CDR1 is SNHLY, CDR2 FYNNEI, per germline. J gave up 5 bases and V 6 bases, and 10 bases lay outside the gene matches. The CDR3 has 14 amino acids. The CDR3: CASSPPDRYHEQYF. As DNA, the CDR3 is TGTGCCAGCAGCCCCCCGGACAGGTACCACGAGCAGTACTTC.

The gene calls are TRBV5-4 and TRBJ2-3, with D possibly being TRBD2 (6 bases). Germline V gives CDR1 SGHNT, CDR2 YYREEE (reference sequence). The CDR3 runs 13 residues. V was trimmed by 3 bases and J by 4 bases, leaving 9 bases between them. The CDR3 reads CASSWWGADTQYF. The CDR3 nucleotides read TGTGCCAGCAGCTGGTGGGGGGCAGATACGCAGTATTTT.

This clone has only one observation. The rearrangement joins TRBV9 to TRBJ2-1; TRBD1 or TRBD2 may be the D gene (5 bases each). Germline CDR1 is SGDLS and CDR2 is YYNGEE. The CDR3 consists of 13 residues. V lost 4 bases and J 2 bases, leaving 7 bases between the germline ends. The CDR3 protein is CASSLGAYNEQFF. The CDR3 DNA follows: TGTGCCAGCAGCCTGGGGGCCTACAATGAGCAGTTCTTC.

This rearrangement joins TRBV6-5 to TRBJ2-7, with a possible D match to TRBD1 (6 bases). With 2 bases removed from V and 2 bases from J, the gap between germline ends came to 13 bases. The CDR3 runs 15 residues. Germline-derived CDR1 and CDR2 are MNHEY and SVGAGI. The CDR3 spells CASSYDPGATYEQYF. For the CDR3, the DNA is TGTGCCAGCAGTTACGACCCAGGGGCTACCTACGAGCAGTACTTC.

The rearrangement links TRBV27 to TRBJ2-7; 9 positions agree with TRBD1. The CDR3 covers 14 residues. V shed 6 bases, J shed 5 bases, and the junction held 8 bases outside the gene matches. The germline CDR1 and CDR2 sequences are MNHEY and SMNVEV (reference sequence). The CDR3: CASSNRDRVHEQYF. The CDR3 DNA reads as TGTGCCAGCAGCAACCGGGACAGGGTCCACGAGCAGTACTTC.

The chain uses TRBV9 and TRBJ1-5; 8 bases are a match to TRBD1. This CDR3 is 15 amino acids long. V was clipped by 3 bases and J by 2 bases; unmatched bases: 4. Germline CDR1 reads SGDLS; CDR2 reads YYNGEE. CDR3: CASSAQGERNQPQHF. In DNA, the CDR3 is TGTGCCAGCAGCGCACAGGGGGAACGCAATCAGCCCCAGCATTTT.

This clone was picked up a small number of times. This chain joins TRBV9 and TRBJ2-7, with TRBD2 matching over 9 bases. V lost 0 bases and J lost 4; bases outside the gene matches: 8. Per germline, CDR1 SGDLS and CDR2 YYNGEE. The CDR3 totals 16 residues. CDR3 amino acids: CASSVAPASGKYEQYF. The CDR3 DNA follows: TGTGCCAGCAGCGTAGCTCCGGCTAGCGGGAAGTACGAGCAGTACTTC.

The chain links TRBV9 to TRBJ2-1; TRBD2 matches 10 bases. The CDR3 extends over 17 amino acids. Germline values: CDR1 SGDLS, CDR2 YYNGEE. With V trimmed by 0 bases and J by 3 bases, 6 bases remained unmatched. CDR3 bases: TGTGCCAGCAGCGTAGGCATGGCTAGCGGGAGCTACAATGAGCAGTTCTTC. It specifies CASSVGMASGSYNEQFF.

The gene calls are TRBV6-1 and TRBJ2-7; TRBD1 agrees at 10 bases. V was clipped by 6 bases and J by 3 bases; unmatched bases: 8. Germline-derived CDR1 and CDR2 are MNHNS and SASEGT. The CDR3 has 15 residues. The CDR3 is CASSTAGTGVYEQYF. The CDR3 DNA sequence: TGTGCCAGCAGCACAGCAGGGACAGGGGTCTACGAGCAGTACTTC.

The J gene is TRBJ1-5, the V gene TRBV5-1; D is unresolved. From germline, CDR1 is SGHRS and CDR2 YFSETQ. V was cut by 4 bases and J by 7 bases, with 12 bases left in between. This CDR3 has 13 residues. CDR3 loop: CASSDQGGQPQHF. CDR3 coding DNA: TGCGCCAGCAGCGATCAAGGCGGGCAGCCCCAGCATTTT.